The 13 T cell receptor beta chains given below trace back to one sample, sequenced in a study of T cells in Graves' hyperthyroidism and ophthalmopathy. The source material, RNA transcripts, was used to amplify TCR beta CDR3 regions. Primed by the HTBI set, a first-round RT-PCR was run on the TCR CDR3. TCRdb ran MiXCR on the multiplex PCR reads and lists one entry per CDR3 protein. Among approximately 570,000 distinct CDR3 sequences, about 20% were seen once, and the ten largest hold over 45%. Sequenced sample: blood. These receptor sequences come from a man aged 40-49 years with Graves' ophthalmopathy.

This clonotype has ten or more counts. The V and J genes are TRBV11-2 and TRBJ2-5, with 10 bases matching TRBD2. The germline gives CDR1 SGHAT, CDR2 FQNNGV. The CDR3 covers 14 residues. The junction had 2 bases not matched to a gene; V was cut back by 5 bases and J by 2 bases. The DNA for the CDR3 is TGTGCCAGCAGCGGAGCGGGGGGGCAAGAGACCCAGTACTTC. Its translation: CASSGAGGQETQYF.

Concerning this clonotype itself: A read error is possible here, since a much larger clone lies one base away. In DNA form, the CDR3 reads TGTGCCACCTGGGGGGCGGCAGCTGAGCAGTACTTC. Protein sequence: CATWGAAAEQYF. This chain joins TRBV2 and TRBJ2-7; D tentatively reads TRBD1 or TRBD2 (6 bases each). CDR3 length: 12 residues. Germline CDR1 SNHLY, CDR2 FYNNEI. Deletions cut 10 bases from V and 7 bases from J, with 17 bases between.

This sequence joins TRBV30 and TRBJ2-1; the match to TRBD2 covers 7 bases. V lost 5 bases to trimming and J lost 3 bases; unmatched junction nucleotides: 4. This CDR3 has 13 residues. The germline V gene has CDR1 GTSNPN and CDR2 SVGIG (reference sequence). CDR3 coding DNA: TGTGCCTGGGGTCTAGCGGTCTACAATGAGCAGTTCTTC. Amino acid sequence: CAWGLAVYNEQFF.

This clonotype was observed a handful of times. The rearrangement uses TRBV20-1 and TRBJ2-5, with a possible D match to TRBD1 (6 bases). Trimming shortened V by 5 bases and J by 1 base, and 17 bases separated the two germline ends. CDR1 is DFQATT and CDR2 is SNEGSKA in the germline V gene (reference sequence). This CDR3 comprises 15 residues. The CDR3 bases are TGCAGTGCTGGCACGTTCGGGACATTCCAAGAGACCCAGTACTTC. It specifies CSAGTFGTFQETQYF.

In its sample, this clonotype was seen a few times. The chain combines TRBV30 with TRBJ2-5; D gene unclear. Trimming cost V 0 bases and J 3 bases, with 14 bases left between them. There are 15 residues in the CDR3. The germline V gene encodes CDR1 GTSNPN and CDR2 SVGIG (reference sequence). The CDR3 region has the DNA TGTGCCTGGAGTGTCTGGCCCGAAGGCGAAGAGACCCAGTACTTC. Translated, it gives CAWSVWPEGEETQYF.

The genes are TRBV9 and TRBJ2-1, with 10 bases lining up with TRBD2. This CDR3 spans 14 amino acids. V trimming: 4 bases; J trimming: 10 bases; junction bases outside the gene matches: 8. In germline, CDR1 is SGDLS, CDR2 YYNGEE. Here the CDR3 DNA reads TGTGCCAGCAGCATCGGGCTAGCGGGAGAGGAGCAGTTCTTC. It yields the protein CASSIGLAGEEQFF.

This chain uses TRBV5-1 with TRBJ1-1, with 12 bases lining up with TRBD1. This CDR3 spans 17 amino acids. J was trimmed by 0 bases and V by 0 bases; bases with no gene match: 3. Germline CDR1 reads SGHRS; CDR2 reads YFSETQ. CDR3 loop: CASSLVGQGALNTEAFF. The CDR3 DNA sequence: TGCGCCAGCAGCTTGGTGGGACAGGGGGCTTTGAACACTGAAGCTTTCTTT.

For this clonotype: Just one base apart from a much larger clone, this may be a read error. V is TRBV30 and J is TRBJ2-3; TRBD2 matches at 7 bases. This CDR3 contains 15 residues. From germline, CDR1 is GTSNPN and CDR2 SVGIG (reference sequence). V lost 1 base and J lost 5; bases outside the gene matches: 9. The CDR3 sequence: CAWSGSREPIDTQYF. The CDR3 nucleotides are TGTGCCTGGAGTGGTTCGCGGGAGCCGATAGATACGCAGTATTTT. Looking up the rest from reference TRBV30 and TRBJ2-3 gives the full variable domain: SQTIHQWPATLVQPVGSPLSLECTVEGTSNPNLYWYRQAAGRGLQLLFYSVGIGQISSEVPQNLSASRPQDRQFILSSKKLLLSDSGFYLCAWSGSREPIDTQYFGPGTRLTVL.

This clonotype was counted only a few times. The rearrangement joins TRBV5-1 to TRBJ1-3; possibly TRBD1 for D (5 bases). Germline values: CDR1 SGHRS, CDR2 YFSETQ. This CDR3 contains 18 residues. Trimming pared 4 bases from V and 0 bases from J, leaving 20 bases between. This CDR3 is CASSPGLGTAHSGNTIYF. The DNA for the CDR3 is TGCGCCAGCAGCCCTGGACTAGGGACGGCTCACTCTGGAAACACCATATATTTT.

This clonotype was picked up many times. The gene calls are TRBV12-3 or TRBV12-4 and TRBJ1-1, with unresolved D. V gave up 5 bases and J gave up 0 bases, with 13 bases separating them. The CDR3 runs 15 residues. The CDR3 sequence is CASSHTTTMNTEAFF. As DNA, the CDR3 is TGTGCCAGCAGTCACACGACCACTATGAACACTGAAGCTTTCTTT.

The table lists this clonotype with a few counts. CDR3 coding DNA: TGTGCCAGCAGCACAGGGGGCGGTCAGAATTCACCCCTCCACTTT. Residues: CASSTGGGQNSPLHF. The chain carries TRBV2 and TRBJ1-6; the match to TRBD1 covers 9 bases. Germline assignment: CDR1 SNHLY and CDR2 FYNNEI. Losses at the gene ends were 6 bases for V and 7 bases for J; bases not matched to a gene: 7. The CDR3 length is 15 residues. Full variable domain (missing parts from reference TRBV2 and TRBJ1-6): EPEVTQTPSHQVTQMGQEVILRCVPISNHLYFYWYRQILGQKVEFLVSFYNNEISEKSEIFDDQFSVERPDGSNFTLKIRSTKLEDSAMYFCASSTGGGQNSPLHFGNGTRLTVT.

CDR3 sequence reads: CASSYYSNEQFF. The DNA for the CDR3 is TGTGCCAGCAGTTACTACAGCAATGAGCAGTTCTTC. The gene calls are TRBV6-2 or TRBV6-3 and TRBJ2-1; D remains unclear. The CDR3 is 12 residues long. Trimming removed 1 base at V and 6 bases at J, with 4 bases between. Germline CDR1 MNHEY, CDR2 SVGEGT.

J is TRBJ1-6 and V is TRBV18; D not resolved. The germline CDR1 and CDR2 sequences are KGHSH and LQKENI. The CDR3 is 13 amino acids. V was trimmed by 6 bases and J by 11 bases, leaving 14 bases between them. The DNA of the CDR3 is TGTGCCAGCTCGAGGGAGGACCGGCCACCCCTCCACTTT. Its protein is CASSREDRPPLHF.